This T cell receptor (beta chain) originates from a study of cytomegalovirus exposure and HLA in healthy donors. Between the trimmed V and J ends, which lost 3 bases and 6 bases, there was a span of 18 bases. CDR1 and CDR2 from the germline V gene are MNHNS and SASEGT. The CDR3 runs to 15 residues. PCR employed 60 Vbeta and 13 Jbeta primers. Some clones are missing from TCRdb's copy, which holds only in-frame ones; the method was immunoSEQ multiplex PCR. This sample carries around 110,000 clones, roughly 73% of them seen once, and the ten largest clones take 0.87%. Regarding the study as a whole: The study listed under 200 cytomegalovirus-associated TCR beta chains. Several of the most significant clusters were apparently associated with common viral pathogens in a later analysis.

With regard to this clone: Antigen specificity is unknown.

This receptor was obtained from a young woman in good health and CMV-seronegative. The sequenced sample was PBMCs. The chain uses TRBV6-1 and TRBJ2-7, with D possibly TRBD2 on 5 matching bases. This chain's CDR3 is CASSDLGISSVEQYF. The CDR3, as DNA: TGTGCCAGCAGTGACCTAGGAATTAGTAGCGTCGAGCAGTACTTC.